Given below is one T cell receptor beta chain in context. Its antigen is currently unknown. Germline V lookup: CDR1 MDHEN, CDR2 SYDVKM. The V segment lost 5 bases and the J segment 8 bases; nucleotides outside the gene matches: 2. This CDR3 region has 14 residues. 13 Jbeta primers and 60 Vbeta primers were used for the PCR. TCRdb's copy holds only in-frame clones and misses some; the assay was immunoSEQ multiplex PCR. Among roughly 100,000 clones listed, around 70% were seen once. This entry is derived from a study of cytomegalovirus exposure and HLA in healthy donors. Overall study results and limits: A later analysis linked a missense variant in DCLRE1C to the trimming of TCR beta V and J genes. For cytomegalovirus status, the classifier reportedly gave diagnoses with high specificity and sensitivity. A previous analysis found most TCR beta V segments productive roughly 87% or roughly 30% of the time.

The rearrangement joins TRBV28 to TRBJ2-1, with 14 bases identical to TRBD2. Sequencing was performed on PBMCs. This sequence originates from a man under 40 in good health and CMV-seronegative. The DNA for the CDR3 is TGTGCCAGCAGTGGGACTAGCGGGAGTGATGAGCAGTTCTTC. It yields the protein CASSGTSGSDEQFF.